This T cell receptor (beta chain) is from a study of blood T cell repertoires in COVID-19. Across the study: Collection of acute and convalescent COVID-19 samples took place in the United States, Italy and Spain.

Of note for this clone: The same CDR3 arises from other DNA sequences in this sample as well.

The method was immunoSEQ multiplex PCR; TCRdb's version includes in-frame clones alone and lacks a portion of them. The sample lists hundreds of thousands of clones; roughly nine tenths were seen once. Trimming left V 3 bases short and J 0 bases short, with 9 bases between. Germline V gene data show CDR1 as LNHNV and CDR2 as YYDKDF (reference sequence). The CDR3 totals 15 residues. The chain joins TRBV15 to TRBJ1-3; D not resolved. The origin of this receptor is a man in his forties with acute or convalescent COVID-19. The specimen sequenced was peripheral blood. This chain's CDR3 is CATSRDRGSGNTIYF. The CDR3 DNA follows: TGTGCCACCAGCAGGGACCGGGGCTCTGGAAACACCATATATTTT. The variable domain in full, with the rest retrieved from reference TRBV15 and TRBJ1-3, is DAMVIQNPRYQVTQFGKPVTLSCSQTLNHNVMYWYQQKSSQAPKLLFHYYDKDFNNEADTPDNFQSRRPNTSFCFLDIRSPGLGDTAMYLCATSRDRGSGNTIYFGEGSWLTVV.